These 4 T cell receptor beta chains were sequenced from one sample in a study of blood T cell repertoires in COVID-19. Sequencing used immunoSEQ multiplex PCR; TCRdb keeps in-frame clones, though not all of them. The sample includes 120,000 to 150,000 clones, roughly 90% of them seen just once. The sequenced sample consisted of peripheral blood. The receptors here all came from a human donor in a cohort sampled during active COVID-19.

The chain links TRBV4-2 to TRBJ2-7; 10 bases fit TRBD1. Germline CDR1 LGHNA, CDR2 YNFKEQ. The CDR3 totals 15 residues. The V segment lost 0 bases and the J segment 8 bases; nucleotides outside the gene matches: 7. DNA for the CDR3: TGTGCCAGCAGCCAAGAGCGACAGGGGGCGAATAAGCAGTACTTC. Residues: CASSQERQGANKQYF.

The rearrangement joins TRBV5-4 to TRBJ1-4; perhaps TRBD1 as D (6 bases). The V gene's germline CDR1 is SGHNT and CDR2 YYREEE (reference sequence). This CDR3 is 14 amino acids long. V was clipped by 0 bases and J by 6 bases, with 9 bases between them. The CDR3 sequence is CASSLVAGDEKLFF. The CDR3 nucleotides are TGTGCCAGCAGCTTGGTGGCAGGGGATGAAAAACTGTTTTTT.

The rearrangement joins TRBV25-1 to TRBJ1-6; a weak D match, TRBD1 (5 bases). The length of the CDR3 is 15 residues. The V gene lost 1 base and the J gene lost 9 bases, with 13 bases spanning the gap. Per the germline V gene, CDR1 is MGHDK and CDR2 is SYGVNS. CDR3 nucleotides: TGTGCCAGCAGTGAATTTGGCGGCAGGGCTTCACCCCTCCACTTT. Amino acid sequence: CASSEFGGRASPLHF.

The V gene is TRBV9, the J gene TRBJ1-2; D is perhaps TRBD1 (5 bases). Germline V gene lookup returns CDR1 SGDLS and CDR2 YYNGEE. The length of the CDR3 is 15 residues. V was cut by 0 bases and J by 4 bases, with 13 bases left in between. Written as DNA, the CDR3 is TGTGCCAGCAGCGTAGGATCCGGAGGGGCCTATGGCTACACCTTC. Translation gives CASSVGSGGAYGYTF.